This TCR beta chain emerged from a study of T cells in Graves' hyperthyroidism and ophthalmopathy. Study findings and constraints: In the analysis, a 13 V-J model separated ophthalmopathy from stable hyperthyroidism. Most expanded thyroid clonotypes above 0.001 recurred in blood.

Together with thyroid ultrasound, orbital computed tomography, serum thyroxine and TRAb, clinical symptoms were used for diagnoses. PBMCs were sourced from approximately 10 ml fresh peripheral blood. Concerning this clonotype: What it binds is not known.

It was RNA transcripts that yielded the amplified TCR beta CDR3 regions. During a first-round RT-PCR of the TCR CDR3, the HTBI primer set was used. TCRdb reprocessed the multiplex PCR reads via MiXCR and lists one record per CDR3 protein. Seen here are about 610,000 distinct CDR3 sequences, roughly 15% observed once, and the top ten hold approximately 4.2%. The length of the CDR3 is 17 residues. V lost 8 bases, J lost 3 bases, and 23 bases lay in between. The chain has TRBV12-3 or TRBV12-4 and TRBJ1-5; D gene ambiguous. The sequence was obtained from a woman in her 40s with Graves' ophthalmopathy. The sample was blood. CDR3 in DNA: TGTGCCAGCGCGGGCAGCCATTTCGGCATAAACAATCAGCCCCAGCATTTT. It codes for CASAGSHFGINNQPQHF.